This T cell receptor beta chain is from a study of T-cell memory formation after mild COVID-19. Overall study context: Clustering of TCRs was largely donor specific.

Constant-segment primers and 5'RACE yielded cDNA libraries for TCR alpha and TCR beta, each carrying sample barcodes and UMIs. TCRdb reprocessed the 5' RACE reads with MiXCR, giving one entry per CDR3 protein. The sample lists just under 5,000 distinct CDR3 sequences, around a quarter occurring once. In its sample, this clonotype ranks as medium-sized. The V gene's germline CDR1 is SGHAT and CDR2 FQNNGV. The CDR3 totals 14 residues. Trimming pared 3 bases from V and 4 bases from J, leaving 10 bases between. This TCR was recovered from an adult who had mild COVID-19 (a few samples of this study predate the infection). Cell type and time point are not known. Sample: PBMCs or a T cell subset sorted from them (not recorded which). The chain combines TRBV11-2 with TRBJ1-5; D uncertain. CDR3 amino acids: CASSFGATNQPQHF. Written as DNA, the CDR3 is TGTGCCAGCAGCTTCGGAGCGACTAATCAGCCCCAGCATTTT.